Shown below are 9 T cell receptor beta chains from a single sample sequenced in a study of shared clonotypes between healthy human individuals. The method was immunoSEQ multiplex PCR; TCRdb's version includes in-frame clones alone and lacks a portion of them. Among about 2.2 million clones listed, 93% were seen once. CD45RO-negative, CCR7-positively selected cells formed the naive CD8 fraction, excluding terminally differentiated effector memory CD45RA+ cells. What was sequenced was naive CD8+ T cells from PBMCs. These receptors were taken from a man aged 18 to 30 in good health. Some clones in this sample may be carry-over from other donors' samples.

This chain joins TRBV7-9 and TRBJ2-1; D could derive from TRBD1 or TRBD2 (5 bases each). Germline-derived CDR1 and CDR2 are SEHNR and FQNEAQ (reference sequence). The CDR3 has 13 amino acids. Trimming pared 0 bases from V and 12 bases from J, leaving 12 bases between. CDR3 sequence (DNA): TGTGCCAGCAGCTTAGCGGGACCTTGGGGGCAGTTCTTC. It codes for CASSLAGPWGQFF.

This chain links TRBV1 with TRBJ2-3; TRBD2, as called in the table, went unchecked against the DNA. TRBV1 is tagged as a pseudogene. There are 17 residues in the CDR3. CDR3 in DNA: TGCACCAGCAGCCAAGATCCTAGCGGGTACCGCACAGATACGCAGTATTTT. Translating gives CTSSQDPSGYRTDTQYF.

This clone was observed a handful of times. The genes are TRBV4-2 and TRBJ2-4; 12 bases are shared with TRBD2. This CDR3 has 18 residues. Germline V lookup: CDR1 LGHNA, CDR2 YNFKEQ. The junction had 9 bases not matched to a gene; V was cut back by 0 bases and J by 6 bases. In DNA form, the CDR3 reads TGTGCCAGCAGCCAAGATGGGGCCCTAGCGGGAGGGGGAAACATTCAGTACTTC. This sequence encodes CASSQDGALAGGGNIQYF.

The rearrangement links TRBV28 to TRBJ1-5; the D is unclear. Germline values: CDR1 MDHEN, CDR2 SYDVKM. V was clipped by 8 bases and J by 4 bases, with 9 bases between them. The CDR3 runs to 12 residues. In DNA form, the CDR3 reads TGTGCCAGCCAAGGCGGAAATCAGCCCCAGCATTTT. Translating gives CASQGGNQPQHF.

The CDR3 loop is CASSIGPGGEQPQHF. In DNA form, the CDR3 reads TGTGCCAGTAGTATTGGTCCAGGCGGCGAGCAGCCCCAGCATTTT. The chain uses TRBV19 and TRBJ1-5, with D unclear. CDR3 length: 15 residues. The V gene lost 3 bases and the J gene lost 7 bases, with 16 bases spanning the gap. CDR1 and CDR2 from the germline V gene are LNHDA and SQIVND (reference sequence).

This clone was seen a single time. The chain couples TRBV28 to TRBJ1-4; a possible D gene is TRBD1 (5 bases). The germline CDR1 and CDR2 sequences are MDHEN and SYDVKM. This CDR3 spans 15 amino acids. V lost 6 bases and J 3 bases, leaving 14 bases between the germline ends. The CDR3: CASSVGVIANEKLFF. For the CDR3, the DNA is TGTGCCAGCAGCGTGGGGGTAATTGCTAATGAAAAACTGTTTTTT.

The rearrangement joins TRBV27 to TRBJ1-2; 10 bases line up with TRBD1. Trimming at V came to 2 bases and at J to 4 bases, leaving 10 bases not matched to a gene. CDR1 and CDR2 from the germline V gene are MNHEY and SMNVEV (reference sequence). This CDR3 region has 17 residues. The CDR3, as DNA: TGTGCCAGCAGTTTAGGGCCAGGGACAGGGGAAGGCTATGGCTACACCTTC. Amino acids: CASSLGPGTGEGYGYTF.

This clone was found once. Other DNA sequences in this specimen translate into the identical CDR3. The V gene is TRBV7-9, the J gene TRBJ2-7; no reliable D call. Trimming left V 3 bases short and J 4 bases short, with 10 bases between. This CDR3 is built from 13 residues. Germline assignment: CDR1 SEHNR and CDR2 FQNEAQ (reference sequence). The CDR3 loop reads CASSFSLGYEQYF. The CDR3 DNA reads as TGTGCCAGCAGCTTCAGTTTGGGGTACGAGCAGTACTTC.

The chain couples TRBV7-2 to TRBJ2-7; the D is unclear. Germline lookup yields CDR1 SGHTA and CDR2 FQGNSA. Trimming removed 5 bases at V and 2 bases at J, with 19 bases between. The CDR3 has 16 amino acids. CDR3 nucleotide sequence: TGTGCCAGCAGCCCAACCCTGGGGTCCCTAACCTACGAGCAGTACTTC. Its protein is CASSPTLGSLTYEQYF.